This T cell receptor beta chain was captured by sequencing in a study of identical twins. Study conclusions and caveats: Out-of-frame sharing of TCR alpha in monozygotic twins was underestimated by models. A lower insertion count was a feature of abundant cord blood beta clonotypes, with no such feature in memory repertoires.

A note on this clonotype: The antigen remains undetermined.

cDNA carried unique molecular identifiers, and a universal primer site was added by template switching. TCRdb redid the calling of the 5' RACE reads with MiXCR, one entry per CDR3 protein. The sample shows over 600,000 distinct CDR3 sequences, around 21% of them seen only once. These data were also filed under a second study, of T cells expressing NK-cell markers. That source adds: Several donors' CD3+CD56-NKG2C+ cells were dominated by the same clonotypes.

The sequencing input was PBMCs. The sequence was obtained from a woman younger than 30 in good health.

The CDR3 region is CASSLSGGRPTGELFF. The CDR3 DNA reads as TGTGCCAGCAGCCTAAGCGGGGGCCGTCCTACCGGGGAGCTGTTTTTT. This rearrangement joins TRBV7-8 to TRBJ2-2, with 8 bases identical to TRBD2. Per germline, CDR1 SGHVS and CDR2 FQNEAQ. The trim removed 5 bases at V and 5 bases at J, leaving 10 bases unmatched. The CDR3 covers 16 residues. The full variable domain, rest sourced from reference TRBV7-8 and TRBJ2-2, is GAGVSQSPRYKVAKRGQDVALRCDPISGHVSLFWYQQALGQGPEFLTYFQNEAQLDKSGLPSDRFFAERPEGSVSTLKIQRTQQEDSAVYLCASSLSGGRPTGELFFGEGSRLTVL.